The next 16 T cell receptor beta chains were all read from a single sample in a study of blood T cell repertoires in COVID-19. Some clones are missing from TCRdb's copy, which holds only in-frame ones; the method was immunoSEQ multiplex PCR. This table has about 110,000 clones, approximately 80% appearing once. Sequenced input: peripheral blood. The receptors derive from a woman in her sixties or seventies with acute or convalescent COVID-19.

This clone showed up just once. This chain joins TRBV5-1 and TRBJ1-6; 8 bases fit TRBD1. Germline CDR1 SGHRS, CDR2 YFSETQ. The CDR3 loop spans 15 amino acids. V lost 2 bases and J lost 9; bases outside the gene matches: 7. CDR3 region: CASSFSAGGFSPLHF. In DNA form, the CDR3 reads TGCGCCAGCAGCTTCTCGGCAGGGGGCTTTTCACCCCTCCACTTT.

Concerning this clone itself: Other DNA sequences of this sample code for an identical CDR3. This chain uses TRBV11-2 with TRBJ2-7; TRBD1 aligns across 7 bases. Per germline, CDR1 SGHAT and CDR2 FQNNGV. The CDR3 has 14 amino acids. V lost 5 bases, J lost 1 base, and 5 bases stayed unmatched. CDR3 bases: TGTGCCAGCAGCCTCTACAGGGGTTCCTACGAGCAGTACTTC. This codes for CASSLYRGSYEQYF. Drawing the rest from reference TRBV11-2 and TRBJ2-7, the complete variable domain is EAGVAQSPRYKIIEKRQSVAFWCNPISGHATLYWYQQILGQGPKLLIQFQNNGVVDDSQLPKDRFSAERLKGVDSTLKIQPAKLEDSAVYLCASSLYRGSYEQYFGPGTRLTVT.

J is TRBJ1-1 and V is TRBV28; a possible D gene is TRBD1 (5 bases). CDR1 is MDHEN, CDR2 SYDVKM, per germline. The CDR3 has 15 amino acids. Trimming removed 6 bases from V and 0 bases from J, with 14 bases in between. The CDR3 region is CASSPPDRMNTEAFF. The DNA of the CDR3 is TGTGCCAGCAGCCCCCCAGACAGAATGAACACTGAAGCTTTCTTT.

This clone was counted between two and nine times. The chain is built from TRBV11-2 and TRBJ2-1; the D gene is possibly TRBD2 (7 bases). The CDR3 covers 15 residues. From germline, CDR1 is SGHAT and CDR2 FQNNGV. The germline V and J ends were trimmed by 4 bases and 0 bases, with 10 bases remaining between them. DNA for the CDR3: TGTGCCAGCAGCTCGCGGGGGCGCTCCTACAATGAGCAGTTCTTC. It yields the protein CASSSRGRSYNEQFF.

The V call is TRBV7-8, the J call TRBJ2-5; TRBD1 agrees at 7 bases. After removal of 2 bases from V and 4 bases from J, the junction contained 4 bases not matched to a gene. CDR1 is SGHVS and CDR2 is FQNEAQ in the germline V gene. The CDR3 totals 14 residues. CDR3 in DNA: TGTGCCAGCAGCTTATTCAGGGGGACAGAGACCCAGTACTTC. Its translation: CASSLFRGTETQYF.

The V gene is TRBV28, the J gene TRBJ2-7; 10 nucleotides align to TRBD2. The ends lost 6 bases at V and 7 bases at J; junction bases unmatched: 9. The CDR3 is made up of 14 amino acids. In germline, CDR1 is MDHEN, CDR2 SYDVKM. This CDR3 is CASSLSSGGLEQYF. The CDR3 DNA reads TGTGCCAGCAGCCTGTCTAGCGGGGGCCTTGAGCAGTACTTC.

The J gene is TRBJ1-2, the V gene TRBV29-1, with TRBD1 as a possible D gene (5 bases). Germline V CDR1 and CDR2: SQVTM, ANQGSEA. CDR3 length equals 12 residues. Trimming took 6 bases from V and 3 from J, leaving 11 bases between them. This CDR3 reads CSVAGGDYGYTF. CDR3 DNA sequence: TGCAGCGTCGCCGGGGGGGACTATGGCTACACCTTC.

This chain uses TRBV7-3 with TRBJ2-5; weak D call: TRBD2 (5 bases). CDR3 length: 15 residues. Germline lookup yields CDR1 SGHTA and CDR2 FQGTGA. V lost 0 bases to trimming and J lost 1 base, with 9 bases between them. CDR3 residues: CASSLTGSPQETQYF. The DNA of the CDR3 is TGTGCCAGCAGCTTAACAGGGAGTCCCCAAGAGACCCAGTACTTC.

The CDR3 DNA reads TGTGCCAGCTCACCACCTAGCGGGAACACCGGGGAGCTGTTTTTT. This sequence encodes CASSPPSGNTGELFF. V gene TRBV18 combines with J gene TRBJ2-2; maybe TRBD2 (6 bases). V lost 0 bases, J lost 1 base, and 6 bases lay in between. The CDR3 runs 15 residues. Germline V lookup: CDR1 KGHSH, CDR2 LQKENI.

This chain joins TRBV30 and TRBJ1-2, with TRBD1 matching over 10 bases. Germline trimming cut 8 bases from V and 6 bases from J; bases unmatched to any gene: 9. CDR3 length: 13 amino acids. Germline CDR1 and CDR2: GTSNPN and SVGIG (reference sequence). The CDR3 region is CAAGRQGADGYTF. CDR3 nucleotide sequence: TGTGCCGCCGGCCGACAGGGGGCGGATGGCTACACCTTC.

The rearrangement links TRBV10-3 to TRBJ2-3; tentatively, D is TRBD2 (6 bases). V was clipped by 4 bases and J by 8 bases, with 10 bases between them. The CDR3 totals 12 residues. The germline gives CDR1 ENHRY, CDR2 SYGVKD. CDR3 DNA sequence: TGTGCCATCAGTGCCGAGCGGGCTACGCAGTATTTT. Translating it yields CAISAERATQYF.

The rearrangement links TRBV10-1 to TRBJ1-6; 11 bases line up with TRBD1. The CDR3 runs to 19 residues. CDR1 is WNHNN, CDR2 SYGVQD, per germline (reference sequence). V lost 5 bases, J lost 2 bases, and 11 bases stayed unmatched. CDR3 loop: CASSLSRDRGGTYNSPLHF. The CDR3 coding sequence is TGCGCCAGCAGTTTGTCCCGGGACAGGGGGGGTACCTATAATTCACCCCTCCACTTT.

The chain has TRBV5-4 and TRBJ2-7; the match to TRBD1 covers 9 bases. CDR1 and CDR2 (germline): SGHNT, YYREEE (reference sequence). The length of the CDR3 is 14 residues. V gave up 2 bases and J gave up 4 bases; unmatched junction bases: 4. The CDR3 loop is CASSLWTGEYEQYF. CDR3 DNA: TGTGCCAGCAGCTTATGGACAGGGGAGTACGAGCAGTACTTC.

CDR3 coding DNA: TGTGCCAGCAGCTTGGCGGTCAAGGGGCGCCCTGAGCAGTTCTTC. The encoded protein is CASSLAVKGRPEQFF. This sequence joins TRBV5-4 and TRBJ2-1; possible D gene TRBD1, 5 bases. There are 15 residues in the CDR3. Deletions cut 0 bases from V and 9 bases from J, with 16 bases between. Germline CDR1 and CDR2: SGHNT and YYREEE (reference sequence).

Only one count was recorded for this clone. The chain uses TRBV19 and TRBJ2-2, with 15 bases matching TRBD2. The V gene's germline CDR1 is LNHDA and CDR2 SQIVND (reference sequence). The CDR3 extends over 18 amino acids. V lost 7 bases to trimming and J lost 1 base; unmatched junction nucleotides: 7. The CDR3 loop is CASTLGLAGGLNTGELFF. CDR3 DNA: TGTGCCAGTACCCTAGGACTAGCGGGGGGGCTGAACACCGGGGAGCTGTTTTTT.

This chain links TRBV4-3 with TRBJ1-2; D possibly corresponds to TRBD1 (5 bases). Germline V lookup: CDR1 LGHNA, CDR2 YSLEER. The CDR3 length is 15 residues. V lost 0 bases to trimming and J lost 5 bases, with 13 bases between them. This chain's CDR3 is CASSQDSSGRYGYTF. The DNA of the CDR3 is TGCGCCAGCAGCCAAGATAGCTCAGGGAGGTATGGCTACACCTTC.